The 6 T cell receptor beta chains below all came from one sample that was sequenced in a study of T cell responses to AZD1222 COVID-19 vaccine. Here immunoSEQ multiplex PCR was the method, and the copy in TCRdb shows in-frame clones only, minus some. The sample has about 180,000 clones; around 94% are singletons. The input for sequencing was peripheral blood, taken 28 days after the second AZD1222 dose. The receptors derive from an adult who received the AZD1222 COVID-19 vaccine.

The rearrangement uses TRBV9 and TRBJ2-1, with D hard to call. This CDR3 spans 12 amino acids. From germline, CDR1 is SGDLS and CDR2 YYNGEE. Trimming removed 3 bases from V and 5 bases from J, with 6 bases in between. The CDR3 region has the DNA TGTGCCAGCAGCGAACGAGACAATGAGCAGTTCTTC. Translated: CASSERDNEQFF.

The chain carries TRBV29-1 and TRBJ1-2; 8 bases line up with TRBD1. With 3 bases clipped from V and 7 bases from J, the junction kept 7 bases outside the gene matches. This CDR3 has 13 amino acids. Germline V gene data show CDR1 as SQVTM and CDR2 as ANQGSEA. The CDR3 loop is CSVDLQGEGGYTF. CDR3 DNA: TGCAGCGTTGACCTACAGGGGGAGGGTGGCTACACCTTC.

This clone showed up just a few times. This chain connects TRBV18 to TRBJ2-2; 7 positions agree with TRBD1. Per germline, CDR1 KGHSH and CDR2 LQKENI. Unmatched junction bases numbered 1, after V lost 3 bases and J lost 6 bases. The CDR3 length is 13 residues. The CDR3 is CASSPDRAGELFF. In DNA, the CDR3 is TGTGCCAGCTCACCCGACAGGGCCGGGGAGCTGTTTTTT.

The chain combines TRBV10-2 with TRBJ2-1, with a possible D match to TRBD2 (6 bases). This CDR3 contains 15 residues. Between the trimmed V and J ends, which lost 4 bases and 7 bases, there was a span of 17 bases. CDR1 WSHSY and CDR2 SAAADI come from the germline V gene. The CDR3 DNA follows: TGCGCCAGCAGTGTAGAGGGAGGCCTACGGAATGAGCAGTTCTTC. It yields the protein CASSVEGGLRNEQFF.

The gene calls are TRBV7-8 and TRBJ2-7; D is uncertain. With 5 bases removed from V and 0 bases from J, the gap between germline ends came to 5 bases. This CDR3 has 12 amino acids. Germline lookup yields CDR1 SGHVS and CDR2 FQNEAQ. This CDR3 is CASSLSSYEQYF. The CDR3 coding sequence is TGTGCCAGCAGCCTGAGCTCCTACGAGCAGTACTTC. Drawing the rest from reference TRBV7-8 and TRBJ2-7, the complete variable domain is GAGVSQSPRYKVAKRGQDVALRCDPISGHVSLFWYQQALGQGPEFLTYFQNEAQLDKSGLPSDRFFAERPEGSVSTLKIQRTQQEDSAVYLCASSLSSYEQYFGPGTRLTVT.

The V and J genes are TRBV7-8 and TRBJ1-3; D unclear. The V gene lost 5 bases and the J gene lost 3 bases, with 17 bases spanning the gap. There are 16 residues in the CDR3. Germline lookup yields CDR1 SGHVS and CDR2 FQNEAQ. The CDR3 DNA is TGTGCCAGCAGCACAAACCCCATAAACCTTGGAAACACCATATATTTT. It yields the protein CASSTNPINLGNTIYF.